Listed below are T cell receptor beta chains from one sample, sequenced in a study of blood T cell repertoires in COVID-19. TCRdb keeps only in-frame clones here, not all; method: immunoSEQ multiplex PCR. The table lists approximately 45,000 clones, approximately 87% of them singletons, with roughly 3.8% in the top ten. Sequenced sample: peripheral blood. These receptor sequences come from a man aged 35-49 years with COVID-19, enrolled during active disease. The CDR3 runs from the conserved cysteine through the conserved F or W. The D gene is left open where the match is weak. Size tells how often a clone was seen (once, few, many) or the class of an expanded clone, and some rows leave it out.

.	TRBV18	.	TRBJ2-1	TGTGCCAGCTCACCGGCAGGGATGGAAAATGAGCAGTTCTTC	CASSPAGMENEQFF
.	TRBV5-8	TRBD1	TRBJ1-4	TGTGCCAGCATCCGGACAGGGGAGGGTGAAAAACTGTTTTTT	CASIRTGEGEKLFF
.	TRBV7-9	.	TRBJ1-4	TGTGCCAGCAGCTTAGAAGCTGCAACTAATGAAAAACTGTTTTTT	CASSLEAATNEKLFF
.	TRBV6-1	.	TRBJ2-2	TGTGCCAGCAGTGAATCCCAGGGTCGGAACACCGGGGAGCTGTTTTTT	CASSESQGRNTGELFF
.	TRBV21-1	.	TRBJ1-1	TGTGCCAGCAGCAAGGGCAGCCCCAGGAACACTGAAGCTTTCTTT	CASSKGSPRNTEAFF
.	TRBV4-1	TRBD2	TRBJ2-3	TGCGCCAGCAGCCAAGATATCACTAGCGTTAGCACAGATACGCAGTATTTT	CASSQDITSVSTDTQYF
.	TRBV9	.	TRBJ2-3	TGTGCCAGCAGCGTAGGGTCGGCGGGAGATACGCAGTATTTT	CASSVGSAGDTQYF
.	TRBV14	TRBD1	TRBJ1-2	TGTGCCAGCAGCCCGAGGGTAGGACAGGCCAACTATGGCTACACCTTC	CASSPRVGQANYGYTF
.	TRBV28	.	TRBJ1-2	TGTGCCAGCAGTTCTTTCTATGGCTACACCTTC	CASSSFYGYTF
.	TRBV6-5	.	TRBJ2-7	TGTGCCAGCAGCCAGACTTTCTCCTACGAGCAGTACTTC	CASSQTFSYEQYF
few	TRBV7-6	TRBD1	TRBJ2-5	TGTGCCAGCACCAACGGACAGGGGCGGGGAGAGACCCAGTACTTC	CASTNGQGRGETQYF
once	TRBV4-1	.	TRBJ1-5	TGCGCCAGCAGCCACAGGGTTGGGGGCAATCAGCCCCAGCATTTT	CASSHRVGGNQPQHF
.	TRBV5-6	.	TRBJ2-4	TGTGCCAGCAGCCCCCCGGGGGCCAAAAACATTCAGTACTTC	CASSPPGAKNIQYF
.	TRBV7-8	.	TRBJ1-1	TGTGCCAGCAGCTTTTCAGAAAAGAACACTGAAGCTTTCTTT	CASSFSEKNTEAFF
.	TRBV30	TRBD1	TRBJ1-3	TGTGCCTGGAGGGGGGACAGGCGAAACACCATATATTTT	CAWRGDRRNTIYF
once	TRBV4-1	TRBD1	TRBJ2-7	TGCGCCAGCAGCCTTGGGACAGGGGTCTACGAGCAGTACTTC	CASSLGTGVYEQYF
.	TRBV19	TRBD1	TRBJ1-5	TGTGCCAGTAGGGGACAGGGATCGTTGGTTCAGCCCCAGCATTTT	CASRGQGSLVQPQHF
.	TRBV5-1	.	TRBJ1-1	TGCGCCAGCAGCTTGGCGACAGGTGAAGCTTTCTTT	CASSLATGEAFF
.	TRBV7-9	TRBD2	TRBJ2-1	TGTGCCAGCAGCTTAAGAGGGGAGGGTGAGCAGTTCTTC	CASSLRGEGEQFF
.	TRBV5-5	TRBD2	TRBJ2-3	TGTGCCAGCATCCCGACTAGCGGGTGGCGGGATACGCAGTATTTT	CASIPTSGWRDTQYF
.	TRBV11-2	.	TRBJ2-7	TGTGCCAGCAGCTTAGAGTCCGTCCTGGAGCAGTACTTC	CASSLESVLEQYF
.	TRBV5-1	.	TRBJ1-2	TGCGCCAGCAGCAAAGCACAGGGTTGGGATGGCTACACCTTC	CASSKAQGWDGYTF
.	TRBV7-3	.	TRBJ2-5	TGTGCCAGCAGCTTCCTCGGGGGAATAGATGGAGAAGAGACCCAGTACTTC	CASSFLGGIDGEETQYF
.	TRBV5-8	.	TRBJ1-1	TGTGCCAGCAGCTTCTTGGGGAGGTCGAACACTGAAGCTTTCTTT	CASSFLGRSNTEAFF
.	TRBV7-9	.	TRBJ1-5	TGTGCCAGCAGCTTGGGAACGGGAGGGAATCAGCCCCAGCATTTT	CASSLGTGGNQPQHF
.	TRBV5-4	.	TRBJ1-2	TGTGCCAGCTATGAGGCAGGGAACTATGGCTACACCTTC	CASYEAGNYGYTF
.	TRBV3-1/TRBV3-2	.	TRBJ2-3	TGTGCCAGCAGCCAAGCTCGCACAGATACGCAGTATTTT	CASSQARTDTQYF
.	TRBV28	.	TRBJ1-5	TGTGCCAGCACCTTGGGGAGTCAGCCCCAGCATTTT	CASTLGSQPQHF
.	TRBV27	.	TRBJ2-7	TGTGCCAGCAGTTTTTCGGCAGGGGATCGCCCCTACGAGCAGTACTTC	CASSFSAGDRPYEQYF
.	TRBV19	.	TRBJ1-5	TGTGCCAGTAGCCTTTGGGACTCCAGTCAGCCCCAGCATTTT	CASSLWDSSQPQHF
.	TRBV2	.	TRBJ2-1	TGTGCCAGCCAGGTCGGCGGGACCCGAATGGGTGAGCAGTTCTTC	CASQVGGTRMGEQFF
.	TRBV19	.	TRBJ1-3	TGTGCCAGTAAACGGACAGGAAACACCATATATTTT	CASKRTGNTIYF
.	TRBV2	TRBD2	TRBJ2-1	TGTGCCAGCAGATTGGAAAGCGGGGGGGCCTACAATGAGCAGTTCTTC	CASRLESGGAYNEQFF
.	TRBV18	.	TRBJ1-2	TGTGCCAGCTCACCCGAAGGGGTAAGCTATGGCTACACCTTC	CASSPEGVSYGYTF
medium-sized	TRBV30	.	TRBJ1-3	TGTGCCTGGAGTGTAACAAGCGTAGGGGGAACCATATATTTT	CAWSVTSVGGTIYF
.	TRBV6-5	TRBD2	TRBJ2-2	TGTGCCAGCAGTCAGGGGACTAGCGAAACCGGGGAGCTGTTTTTT	CASSQGTSETGELFF
.	TRBV10-3	.	TRBJ2-3	TGTGCCATCAGTGCAGGGAGCACAGATACGCAGTATTTT	CAISAGSTDTQYF
few	TRBV5-3	.	TRBJ1-2	TGTGCCAGAAGCCTCGACAGGAGCCTACAAACCTCCTTC	CARSLDRSLQTSF
once	TRBV20-1	.	TRBJ2-7	TGCAGTGCTAGGCCAGGGTCCGAGCAGTACTTC	CSARPGSEQYF
.	TRBV7-2	TRBD2	TRBJ2-1	TGTGCCAGCAGCTTAGGGGGGGGGTCAAATGAGCAGTTCTTC	CASSLGGGSNEQFF
once	TRBV3-1/TRBV3-2	TRBD2	TRBJ2-3	TGTGCCAGCAGCCAAGTTCTAGCGGGGGGCACAGATACGCAGTATTTT	CASSQVLAGGTDTQYF
.	TRBV28	.	TRBJ1-5	TGTGCCACGATCGCCCCAGATTATAGCAATCAGCCCCAGCATTTT	CATIAPDYSNQPQHF
.	TRBV12-3/TRBV12-4	.	TRBJ1-1	TGTGCCAGCAGTTTTTTAGCAAACACTGAAGCTTTCTTT	CASSFLANTEAFF
.	TRBV4-1	.	TRBJ2-1	TGCGCCAGCAGCCTCTACTCTAGCATAGACAATGAGCAGTTCTTC	CASSLYSSIDNEQFF
.	TRBV18	TRBD1	TRBJ1-6	TGTGCCAGCTCACCCAGACAGGGAACGGGTTCACCCCTCCACTTT	CASSPRQGTGSPLHF
.	TRBV6-1	TRBD2	TRBJ2-1	TGTGCCAGCAGTGATTTAGCGGGGAACAATGAGCAGTTCTTC	CASSDLAGNNEQFF
.	TRBV6-5	TRBD1	TRBJ1-1	TGTGCCAGCAGGGACAGGTTTATGGCTTTCTTT	CASRDRFMAFF
once	TRBV7-9	TRBD2	TRBJ2-1	TGTGCCAGCAGCACGCTAGCGGGGGGAAATGAGCAGTTCTTC	CASSTLAGGNEQFF
.	TRBV28	.	TRBJ1-2	TGTGCCAGCAGTTTATGGGGAGGGTATGGCTACACCTTC	CASSLWGGYGYTF
.	TRBV29-1	.	TRBJ1-2	TGCAGCGTTGAAACGGCTAACTATGGCTACACCTTC	CSVETANYGYTF
once	TRBV29-1	.	TRBJ2-3	TGCAGCGTTGCTTCAGGGTCAGGCGCAGATACGCAGTATTTT	CSVASGSGADTQYF
once	TRBV9	TRBD2	TRBJ2-2	TGTGCCAGCAGCCTCGGACTAGCGGGAGTTAGTACCGGGGAGCTGTTTTTT	CASSLGLAGVSTGELFF
.	TRBV4-1	.	TRBJ2-1	TGCGCCAGCAGCCAAGAAGAAGGGGACAATGAGCAGTTCTTC	CASSQEEGDNEQFF